The rows below give T cell receptor beta chains drawn from one sample of a study of quantifying T cell responses using KT2 cells. TCRdb reanalysed the UMI-ligation and nested PCR reads using MiXCR and keeps one entry per CDR3 protein. The sample lists approximately 50,000 distinct CDR3 sequences, roughly 12% occurring once. Sequencing was done on a sample of PBMCs spiked with cells of the T cell clone KT2. The receptors here all came from a human donor. Both conserved end residues are part of each CDR3. The D gene is left open where the match is weak. Rows may omit the clone size; those that give it use once, few, many or a size class.

V: TRBV7-2
size: .
J: TRBJ2-3
D: .
DNA: TGTGCCAGCAGCTTAGACCCCGCCAGATCTGTCACAGATACGCAGTATTTT
CDR3: CASSLDPARSVTDTQYF

V: TRBV24-1
size: .
J: TRBJ2-3
D: TRBD2
DNA: TGTGCCACCAGTAATAGCGGGAGTAGCACAGATACGCAGTATTTT
CDR3: CATSNSGSSTDTQYF

V: TRBV7-6
size: .
J: TRBJ2-7
D: .
DNA: TGTGCCAGCAGCCCCGGGACGGAGGCCTCCTACGAGCAGTACTTC
CDR3: CASSPGTEASYEQYF

V: TRBV6-2/TRBV6-3
size: .
J: TRBJ2-5
D: .
DNA: TGTGCCAGCAGTTACGTGACAGAAGAGACCCAGTACTTC
CDR3: CASSYVTEETQYF

V: TRBV7-2
size: .
J: TRBJ2-3
D: .
DNA: TGTGCCAGCAGCTTACAAGCGGTACATAGCACAGATACGCAGTATTTT
CDR3: CASSLQAVHSTDTQYF

V: TRBV6-6
size: .
J: TRBJ2-1
D: TRBD1
DNA: TGTGCCAGCAGCCTTCCCGGGACAGGGGGCGATGAGCAGTTCTTC
CDR3: CASSLPGTGGDEQFF

V: TRBV6-1
size: .
J: TRBJ1-6
D: .
DNA: TGTGCCAGCAGTGTAAACAGCAACGGGAATTCACCCCTCCACTTT
CDR3: CASSVNSNGNSPLHF

V: TRBV6-2/TRBV6-3
size: .
J: TRBJ2-3
D: TRBD2
DNA: TGTGCCAGCAACGAGCCCAGCGGGGTGAGTGAAGATACGCAGTATTTT
CDR3: CASNEPSGVSEDTQYF

V: TRBV29-1
size: few
J: TRBJ2-1
D: .
DNA: TGCAGCGTTGCTATATTGGGTTCCTACAATGAGCAGTTCTTC
CDR3: CSVAILGSYNEQFF

V: TRBV2
size: .
J: TRBJ2-1
D: TRBD1
DNA: TGTGCCAGCAGTCCGGACAGGGGTTCCTACAATGAGCAGTTCTTC
CDR3: CASSPDRGSYNEQFF

V: TRBV12-3/TRBV12-4
size: few
J: TRBJ1-6
D: .
DNA: TGTGCCAGCAGTCAAACAGGGCTTCGGTCACCCCTCCACTTT
CDR3: CASSQTGLRSPLHF

V: TRBV7-8
size: few
J: TRBJ2-3
D: .
DNA: TGTGCCAGCAGCCCAATGGCCAACACAGATACGCAGTATTTT
CDR3: CASSPMANTDTQYF

V: TRBV10-3
size: .
J: TRBJ2-1
D: .
DNA: TGTGCCATCAGTGAGTCCCACAGGGACGATGAGCAGTTCTTC
CDR3: CAISESHRDDEQFF

V: TRBV12-3/TRBV12-4
size: few
J: TRBJ2-7
D: TRBD1
DNA: TGTGCCAGCAGGCCCTCCGGGACAGGGGCCCACGAGCAGTACTTC
CDR3: CASRPSGTGAHEQYF

V: TRBV29-1
size: .
J: TRBJ2-3
D: .
DNA: TGCAGCGTTGGGGGCAGGGGCACAGATACGCAGTATTTT
CDR3: CSVGGRGTDTQYF

V: TRBV20-1
size: few
J: TRBJ1-1
D: .
DNA: TGCAGTGCTAGAGATCCCCGGGGGGGCATGAACACTGAAGCTTTCTTT
CDR3: CSARDPRGGMNTEAFF

V: TRBV6-1
size: few
J: TRBJ1-6
D: TRBD1
DNA: TGTGCCAGCAGAGAGACAGGGTTGTCGGGATCACCCCTCCACTTT
CDR3: CASRETGLSGSPLHF

V: TRBV4-2
size: many
J: TRBJ2-7
D: .
DNA: TGTGCCAGCCAAGATCCTAGCAGCTCCTACGAGCAGTACTTC
CDR3: CASQDPSSSYEQYF

V: TRBV6-2/TRBV6-3
size: few
J: TRBJ1-3
D: TRBD1
DNA: TGTGCCAGCACCGCCTGGGACAGCTCTGGAAACACCATATATTTT
CDR3: CASTAWDSSGNTIYF

V: TRBV6-1
size: few
J: TRBJ2-4
D: .
DNA: TGTGCCAGCAGTGAAGTGCATGGGGCCCCCTACAAAAACATTCAGTACTTC
CDR3: CASSEVHGAPYKNIQYF

V: TRBV3-1
size: .
J: TRBJ2-3
D: TRBD2
DNA: TGTGCCAGCAGCAGAAGCGGGGGCACAGATACGCAGTATTTT
CDR3: CASSRSGGTDTQYF

V: TRBV20-1
size: .
J: TRBJ1-4
D: TRBD1
DNA: TGCAGTGCTAGAGATACGCCGGGACAGGATGAAAAACTGTTTTTT
CDR3: CSARDTPGQDEKLFF

V: TRBV3-1
size: few
J: TRBJ1-1
D: TRBD1
DNA: TGTGCCAGCAGCCAAGATCGTTGGACAGGCCCCAACACTGAAGCTTTCTTT
CDR3: CASSQDRWTGPNTEAFF

V: TRBV5-1
size: many
J: TRBJ2-1
D: .
DNA: TGCGCCAGCAGCTTGGCGTCAGGGAATGAGCAGTTCTTC
CDR3: CASSLASGNEQFF

V: TRBV10-1
size: few
J: TRBJ2-1
D: .
DNA: TGCGCCAGCAGTGAGTCGGGGGGTATGTACAATGAGCAGTTCTTC
CDR3: CASSESGGMYNEQFF

V: TRBV4-1
size: .
J: TRBJ2-5
D: TRBD1
DNA: TGCGCCAGCAGCCAGAGGCTCCACGGGACAGGGGAACAAGAGACCCAGTACTTC
CDR3: CASSQRLHGTGEQETQYF

V: TRBV5-1
size: once
J: TRBJ1-1
D: .
DNA: TGCGCCAGCAACTCGGGACGAAGTCTGAACACTGAAGCTTTCTTT
CDR3: CASNSGRSLNTEAFF

V: TRBV6-2/TRBV6-3
size: .
J: TRBJ2-3
D: TRBD2
DNA: TGTGCCAGCAGTTACGTAGCGGGAGCGGCAGATACGCAGTATTTT
CDR3: CASSYVAGAADTQYF

V: TRBV4-3
size: few
J: TRBJ1-1
D: .
DNA: TGCGCCAGCAGCCTTAGAACGAACACTGAAGCTTTCTTT
CDR3: CASSLRTNTEAFF

V: TRBV2
size: .
J: TRBJ1-1
D: TRBD1
DNA: TGTGCCAGCAGTGATTCCAGGGGGGGCACTGAAGCTTTCTTT
CDR3: CASSDSRGGTEAFF

V: TRBV7-9
size: many
J: TRBJ1-3
D: .
DNA: TGTGCCAGCAGCACCCCGGGTACTGGAAACACCATATATTTT
CDR3: CASSTPGTGNTIYF

V: TRBV20-1
size: few
J: TRBJ2-5
D: TRBD2
DNA: TGCAGTGCTAGAGATCTGGCCCTAGCGGAAGAGACCCAGTACTTC
CDR3: CSARDLALAEETQYF

V: TRBV5-1
size: few
J: TRBJ1-1
D: .
DNA: TGCGCCAGCAGCTCTAGCGTGAACACTGAAGCTTTCTTT
CDR3: CASSSSVNTEAFF